This T cell receptor (beta chain) is drawn from a study of blood T cell repertoires in COVID-19. The wider study: The samples span acute and convalescent COVID-19 from the United States, Italy and Spain. PBMCs, B-cell-depleted T cells, or T cells were the source of the cDNA or gDNA that made up the material.

V was trimmed by 5 bases and J by 2 bases, leaving 12 bases between them. There are 14 residues in the CDR3. Germline V lookup: CDR1 ENHRY, CDR2 SYGVKD. As handled by the study authors: Reference gene primer amplification yielded estimated nucleated cell counts. Clones were sequenced by immunoSEQ multiplex PCR, and TCRdb holds only the in-frame ones, with some missing. V, J and clone size are those of that table, while D and trimming were read from the DNA. The table has around 35,000 clones, approximately 81% seen once. Specimen: peripheral blood. The origin of this receptor is a man between 65 and 85 years old with COVID-19, enrolled during active disease. The V gene is TRBV10-3, the J gene TRBJ1-1; tentatively, D is TRBD1 (6 bases). The CDR3 is CAISQQGVNTEAFF. The CDR3 bases are TGTGCCATCAGTCAACAGGGTGTCAACACTGAAGCTTTCTTT.